This record looks at one TCR beta chain sequence and its context. What this receptor recognizes is not known. This sample is drawn from a study of alternative splicing in chronic myeloid leukemia remission (dated by TCRdb to 2018 to 2020). Notes on the research overall: RNA sequencing was used to profile peripheral blood obtained from chronic-phase CML patients at diagnosis and at remission, and the resulting profiles were compared with those of healthy donors. In terms of female/male counts, the diagnosis samples were 11/5, the remission samples were 8/3 and the controls were 2/4. Median ages were 54 years at diagnosis, 56 at remission and roughly 40 for healthy controls. Trizol was used to extract total RNA from peripheral blood mononuclear cells of diagnosis, remission and control samples.

The germline V gene encodes CDR1 SGHTA and CDR2 FQGTGA. Inclusive of the bounding cysteine and phenylalanine, the CDR3 is 14 residues long. This entry has no DNA. Broader findings and caveats from the paper: Blood cell composition at remission was reconfigured to resemble lymphoid cell-enriched normal controls. Strong differences in blood cell composition were observed between timepoints, with a shift from myeloid progenitor enrichment at diagnosis to mature lymphoid enrichment at remission.

Peripheral blood from several healthy donors served as normal controls. The receptor library was made with bulk RNA-seq. The TruSeq Stranded RNA sample prep kit was used to generate libraries of poly-A-enriched mRNA from an input of 0.8 to 1 ug total RNA. Each sample was sequenced in triplicate using paired-end sequencing on a HiSeq 2500. A read length of 125 nucleotides per mate was used for RNA-seq. As for how the authors treated the data: After trimming, reads were aligned to hg38 using STAR v2.7, and quality control was handled by FASTQC, RSeQC and multiqc. Salmon 0.14.1 was used to quantify gene expression levels as transcripts per million (TPM). The results of principal component analysis suggested that neither trial, library batch, sequencing batch, treatment regimen nor sex drove the transcriptomic profiles. The reads underwent TCRdb reprocessing, giving one record for each CDR3 protein sequence and no DNA. Clone size and V and J calls follow TCRdb, not the original study. Recorded for this sample are 300 to 350 distinct CDR3 sequences; approximately 97% of them occurred a single time. The ten most abundant clones make up less than 15% of the sample.

The receptor comes from a person in their thirties or forties in good health. The source material was PBMCs. The chain joins TRBV7-3 to TRBJ1-1. The CDR3 reads as follows: CASSRNAGGTEAFF. The variable domain in full, with residues beyond the CDR3 obtained from the reference TRBV7-3 and TRBJ1-1 genes, is GAGVSQTPSNKVTEKGKYVELRCDPISGHTALYWYRQSLGQGPEFLIYFQGTGAADDSGLPNDRFFAVRPEGSVSTLKIQRTERGDSAVYLCASSRNAGGTEAFFGQGTRLTVV.